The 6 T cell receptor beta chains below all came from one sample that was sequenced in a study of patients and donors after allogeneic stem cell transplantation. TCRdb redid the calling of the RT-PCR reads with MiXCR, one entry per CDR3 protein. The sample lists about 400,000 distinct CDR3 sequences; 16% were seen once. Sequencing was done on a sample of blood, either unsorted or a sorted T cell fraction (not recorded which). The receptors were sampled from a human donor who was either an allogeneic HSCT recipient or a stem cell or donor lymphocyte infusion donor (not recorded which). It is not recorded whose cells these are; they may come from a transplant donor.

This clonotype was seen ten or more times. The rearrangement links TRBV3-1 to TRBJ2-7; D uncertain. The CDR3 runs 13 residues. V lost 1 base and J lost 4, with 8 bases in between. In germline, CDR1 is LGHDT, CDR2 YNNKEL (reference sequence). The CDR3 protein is CASSQGFGYEQYF. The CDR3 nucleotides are TGTGCCAGCAGCCAAGGCTTCGGATACGAGCAGTACTTC.

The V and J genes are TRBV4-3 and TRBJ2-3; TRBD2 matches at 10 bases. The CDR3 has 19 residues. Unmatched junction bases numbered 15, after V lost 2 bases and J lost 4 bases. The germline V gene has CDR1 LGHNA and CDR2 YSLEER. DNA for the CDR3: TGCGCCAGCAGCCAAAGGCTAGCGGGGGTTAACAAGGGAGCAGATACGCAGTATTTT. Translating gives CASSQRLAGVNKGADTQYF.

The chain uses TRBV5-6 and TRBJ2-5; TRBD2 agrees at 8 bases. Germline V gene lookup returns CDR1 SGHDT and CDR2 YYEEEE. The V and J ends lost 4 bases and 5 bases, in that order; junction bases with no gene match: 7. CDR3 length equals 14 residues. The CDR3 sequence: CASSTSGSIETQYF. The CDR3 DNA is TGTGCCAGCAGCACCAGCGGGAGCATTGAGACCCAGTACTTC. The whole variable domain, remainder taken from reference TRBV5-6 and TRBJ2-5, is DAGVTQSPTHLIKTRGQQVTLRCSPKSGHDTVSWYQQALGQGPQFIFQYYEEEERQRGNFPDRFSGHQFPNYSSELNVNALLLGDSALYLCASSTSGSIETQYFGPGTRLLVL.

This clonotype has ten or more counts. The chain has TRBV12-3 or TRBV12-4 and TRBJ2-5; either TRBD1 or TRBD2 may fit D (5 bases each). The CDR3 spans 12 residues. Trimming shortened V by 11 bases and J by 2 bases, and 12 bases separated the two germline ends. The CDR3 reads CASRGGQETQYF. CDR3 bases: TGTGCCTCCCGGGGCGGGCAAGAGACCCAGTACTTC.

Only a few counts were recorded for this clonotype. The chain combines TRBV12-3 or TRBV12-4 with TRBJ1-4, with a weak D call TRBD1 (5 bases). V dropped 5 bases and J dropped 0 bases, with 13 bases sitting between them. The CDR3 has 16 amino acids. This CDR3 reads CASSRLPRATNEKLFF. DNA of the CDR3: TGTGCCAGCAGTCGTCTTCCCAGGGCAACTAATGAAAAACTGTTTTTT.

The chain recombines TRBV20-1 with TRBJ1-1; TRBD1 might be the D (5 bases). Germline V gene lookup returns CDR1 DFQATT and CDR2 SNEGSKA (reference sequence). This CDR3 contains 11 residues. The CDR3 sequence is CILGAGTEAFF. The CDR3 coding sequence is TGCATCCTAGGGGCGGGCACTGAAGCTTTCTTT.